The clone carrying this T cell receptor (beta chain) was seen only a few times. Antigen unknown. Assay used: immunoSEQ multiplex PCR; TCRdb lists only in-frame clones, some missing. This sample carries 40,000 to 65,000 clones, about four fifths of them seen once, and the ten largest clones take over 20%. V shed 0 bases and J shed 4 bases, with 18 bases lying between them. The CDR3 runs 17 residues. The germline V gene encodes CDR1 ENHRY and CDR2 SYGVKD. This sample stems from a study of T cell responses to AZD1222 COVID-19 vaccine. Overall study findings and caveats: The sample set comprised mostly white British donors with more females, and clonal diversity was possibly underestimated. A reported finding is that nearly half of spike-specific TCRs target unmutated variant regions.

The sequencing used peripheral blood, collected on day 0 of AZD1222 vaccination. This receptor was identified in an adult in good health. The rearrangement links TRBV10-3 to TRBJ1-2, with a tentative D call TRBD1 (6 bases). The CDR3 sequence is CAISESLMGTQTYGYTF. The DNA for the CDR3 is TGTGCCATCAGTGAGTCACTTATGGGGACACAGACCTATGGCTACACCTTC.